The following is a T cell receptor beta chain sequence with its context. The data stem from a study of technical replicates of blood from a few donors. TCRdb's table, derived via immunoSEQ multiplex PCR, lists solely in-frame clones and lacks some. The table records some 71,000 clones, 95% to 98% of them present only once. Trimming removed 4 bases from V and 8 bases from J, with 8 bases in between. Germline assignment: CDR1 KGHSY and CDR2 FQNENV. CDR3 length equals 11 residues. This receptor was obtained from a human donor in good health. The specimen sequenced was T cells isolated from PBMCs. The V call is TRBV16, the J call TRBJ1-2; D call uncertain. CDR3 nucleotide sequence: TGTGCCAGCAGCCTCCAACAGGGCTACACCTTC. Encoded protein: CASSLQQGYTF.